This is a list of T cell receptor beta chains from one sample in a study of T cell responses to AZD1222 COVID-19 vaccine. Assay used: immunoSEQ multiplex PCR; TCRdb lists only in-frame clones, some missing. This table holds 80,000 to 100,000 clones, about 91% found once. Source: peripheral blood, taken on day 0 of MenACWY control vaccination. All receptors derive from an adult in good health. CDR3s include the opening cysteine and the closing phenylalanine or tryptophan. D genes are given only for firm matches. Expanded clones are given a class, and other clones once, few, many or no size at all.

CDR3aa,CDR3nt,abundance,d_gene,j_gene,v_gene
CSASSGNYEQYF,TGCAGTGCTAGTTCGGGGAACTACGAGCAGTACTTC,-,-,TRBJ2-7,TRBV20-1
CASSMDRVYGYTF,TGTGCCAGCAGCATGGACAGGGTCTATGGCTACACCTTC,-,TRBD1,TRBJ1-2,TRBV7-2
CASSERSGGTDTQYF,TGCGCCAGCAGCGAACGTAGCGGGGGCACAGATACGCAGTATTTT,-,TRBD2,TRBJ2-3,TRBV5-1
CASRGQGWGNQPQHF,TGTGCCAGTAGGGGGCAGGGATGGGGCAATCAGCCCCAGCATTTT,-,-,TRBJ1-5,TRBV19
CASSLDRNNSPLHF,TGCGCCAGCAGCTTGGACAGAAATAATTCACCCCTCCACTTT,-,-,TRBJ1-6,TRBV5-1
CASSLGDTGWNSPLHF,TGCGCCAGCAGCTTGGGGGACACCGGTTGGAATTCACCCCTCCACTTT,-,-,TRBJ1-6,TRBV5-1
CASSVGTEHEAFF,TGTGCCAGCAGCGTGGGGACCGAACATGAAGCTTTCTTT,-,-,TRBJ1-1,TRBV5-5
CASSLGLGFGYTF,TGTGCCAGCAGCTTAGGGTTAGGGTTTGGCTACACCTTC,once,-,TRBJ1-2,TRBV7-9
CASSGGTGPEQFF,TGTGCCAGCAGTGGGGGGACAGGGCCTGAGCAGTTCTTC,once,TRBD1,TRBJ2-1,TRBV12-3/TRBV12-4
CASSYGSEYYYEQYF,TGTGCCAGCAGTTACGGTTCCGAATACTACTACGAGCAGTACTTC,-,-,TRBJ2-7,TRBV6-2/TRBV6-3
CASSLAAGTIYEQYF,TGCGCCAGCAGCTTGGCCGCCGGGACTATCTACGAGCAGTACTTC,-,TRBD2,TRBJ2-7,TRBV5-1
CASSQDAAGGSYNEQFF,TGTGCCAGCAGCCAAGATGCAGCGGGGGGGTCCTACAATGAGCAGTTCTTC,-,TRBD2,TRBJ2-1,TRBV4-2
CASSPLRGLEAFF,TGTGCCAGCAGCCCCCTCAGGGGACTAGAAGCTTTCTTT,-,-,TRBJ1-1,TRBV14
CASSFGDRGQTQYF,TGTGCCAGCAGCTTTGGGGACAGGGGACAGACCCAGTACTTC,-,TRBD1,TRBJ2-5,TRBV7-9
CASSPDRGSSGNTIYF,TGTGCCAGCTCACCCGACAGGGGAAGCTCTGGAAACACCATATATTTT,-,TRBD1,TRBJ1-3,TRBV18
CASSQEWLAGALNTGELFF,TGTGCCAGCAGCCAAGAATGGCTAGCGGGGGCCCTTAACACCGGGGAGCTGTTTTTT,-,TRBD2,TRBJ2-2,TRBV4-2
CASSPLGGNYGYTF,TGTGCCAGTAGTCCCCTGGGGGGGAACTATGGCTACACCTTC,-,-,TRBJ1-2,TRBV19
CASSQDARLGATNEKLFF,TGCGCCAGCAGCCAAGATGCACGTCTGGGGGCAACTAATGAAAAACTGTTTTTT,-,-,TRBJ1-4,TRBV4-3
CASSSASYEQYF,TGTGCCAGCAGTTCTGCCTCCTACGAGCAGTACTTC,once,-,TRBJ2-7,TRBV6-2/TRBV6-3
CASTLDRGSYGYTF,TGTGCCAGTACCTTGGACAGGGGAAGCTATGGCTACACCTTC,hyperexpanded,TRBD1,TRBJ1-2,TRBV19
CAWSLRGGSTEAFF,TGTGCCTGGAGCCTAAGGGGGGGGAGCACTGAAGCTTTCTTT,-,-,TRBJ1-1,TRBV30
CAWNREGAGQYF,TGTGCCTGGAACAGGGAGGGGGCCGGGCAGTACTTC,-,-,TRBJ2-7,TRBV30
CASSLRPTAGEAFF,TGTGCCAGCAGCTTAAGGCCAACAGCAGGTGAAGCTTTCTTT,-,-,TRBJ1-1,TRBV7-2